Below, 31 T cell receptor beta chains from the same sample are listed, as sequenced in a study of blood T cell repertoires in COVID-19 (dated by TCRdb to about 2020). Library preparation was by the immunoSEQ multiplex PCR assay. Here the immuneACCESS table is served through TCRdb, limited to in-frame sequences with V and J called. Missing clones are a known gap in these copies; in checked studies unresolved V genes cover under half, and the rest lacks a known reason. This sample holds about 490,000 clones; 70% to 90% were observed only once. The ten most abundant clones make up roughly 3.2% of the sample. The sample taken for sequencing was peripheral blood. These receptors originate from a human donor in a cohort sampled during active COVID-19.

The chain combines TRBV18 with TRBJ2-7; 8 bases align to TRBD1. The V gene's germline CDR1 is KGHSH and CDR2 LQKENI. The V segment lost 6 bases and the J segment 5 bases; nucleotides outside the gene matches: 12. The CDR3 has 15 residues. The chain's CDR3 is CASSLKDRAINEQYF. The CDR3, as DNA: TGTGCCAGCTCCCTTAAGGACAGGGCGATAAACGAGCAGTACTTC. The entire variable domain, with the rest obtained from reference TRBV18 and TRBJ2-7, is as follows: NAGVMQNPRHLVRRRGQEARLRCSPMKGHSHVYWYRQLPEEGLKFMVYLQKENIIDESGMPKERFSAEFPKEGPSILRIQQVVRGDSAAYFCASSLKDRAINEQYFGPGTRLTVT.

CDR3 in amino acids: CASSLEGGGSPLHF. Here the CDR3 DNA reads TGTGCCAGCAGCTTAGAAGGGGGGGGGTCACCCCTCCACTTT. V and J are TRBV7-2 and TRBJ1-6, with D maybe TRBD1 (6 bases). Trimming shortened V by 1 base and J by 10 bases, and 11 bases separated the two germline ends. CDR1 and CDR2 (germline): SGHTA, FQGNSA. This CDR3 region has 14 residues.

The V and J genes are TRBV19 and TRBJ1-5; 7 bases align to TRBD1. This CDR3 comprises 14 residues. Trimming cost V 9 bases and J 4 bases; bases outside gene matches: 9. Germline lookup yields CDR1 LNHDA and CDR2 SQIVND (reference sequence). The CDR3 sequence is CARSVTGLNQPQHF. The CDR3 DNA reads TGTGCCAGATCCGTGACAGGGCTGAATCAGCCCCAGCATTTT.

The V and J genes are TRBV28 and TRBJ1-1, with D perhaps TRBD1 (6 bases). Trimming left V 5 bases short and J 1 base short, with 11 bases between. The CDR3 totals 14 residues. The germline gives CDR1 MDHEN, CDR2 SYDVKM. This CDR3 reads CASSAGAENTEAFF. The CDR3 DNA sequence: TGTGCCAGCAGTGCAGGGGCGGAGAACACTGAAGCTTTCTTT.

The rearrangement uses TRBV6-7 and TRBJ2-1; 12 bases line up with TRBD2. TRBV6-7 is an open reading frame, and its role is uncertain. CDR3 length: 16 amino acids. Trimming cost V 2 bases and J 5 bases; bases outside gene matches: 4. CDR3 protein: CASSYATSGSDNEQFF. CDR3 nucleotide sequence: TGTGCCAGCAGTTACGCGACTAGCGGGAGTGACAATGAGCAGTTCTTC.

The V and J genes are TRBV6-5 and TRBJ2-4, with TRBD1 matching over 8 bases. The CDR3 has 14 residues. The germline V gene has CDR1 MNHEY and CDR2 SVGAGI. Unmatched junction bases numbered 1, after V lost 6 bases and J lost 0 bases. The CDR3 coding sequence is TGTGCCAGCAGGACAGGGGCAGCCAAAAACATTCAGTACTTC. This encodes CASRTGAAKNIQYF.

This clone was seen a few times. This chain links TRBV28 with TRBJ1-2; TRBD1 might be the D (6 bases). Germline V gene data show CDR1 as MDHEN and CDR2 as SYDVKM. The CDR3 sequence is 13 residues long. V was clipped by 2 bases and J by 6 bases, with 10 bases between them. The CDR3 sequence is CASSLDRKNGYTF. Here the CDR3 DNA reads TGTGCCAGCAGTTTAGACAGGAAAAATGGCTACACCTTC.

The rearrangement joins TRBV2 to TRBJ2-1, with 9 bases aligning to TRBD2. In germline, CDR1 is SNHLY, CDR2 FYNNEI. The CDR3 contains 14 residues. Trimming at V came to 6 bases and at J to 6 bases, leaving 6 bases not matched to a gene. The CDR3 sequence: CASRSSGTSNEQFF. As DNA, the CDR3 is TGTGCCAGCAGGTCTAGCGGGACAAGCAATGAGCAGTTCTTC.

The genes are TRBV18 and TRBJ1-1; 8 nucleotides line up with TRBD1. J lost 8 bases, V lost 4 bases, and 0 bases had no gene match. Germline CDR1 KGHSH, CDR2 LQKENI. This CDR3 region has 11 residues. CDR3 bases: TGTGCCAGCTCACGGACAGGGGAAGCTTTCTTT. As protein: CASSRTGEAFF.

V is TRBV5-1 and J is TRBJ2-6; tentatively, D is TRBD1 (5 bases). V lost 0 bases to trimming and J lost 0 bases, with 10 bases between them. In germline, CDR1 is SGHRS, CDR2 YFSETQ. This CDR3 is 17 amino acids long. The CDR3 coding sequence is TGCGCCAGCAGCTTGGAGGGCAGGGCCTCTGGGGCCAACGTCCTGACTTTC. It is translated as CASSLEGRASGANVLTF.

The chain is built from TRBV5-4 and TRBJ1-2; a weak D match, TRBD1 (6 bases). The CDR3 consists of 16 residues. From germline, CDR1 is SGHNT and CDR2 YYREEE (reference sequence). The V and J ends lost 0 bases and 5 bases respectively, with 17 bases between them. This chain's CDR3 is CASSLGQGSSSYGYTF. Here the CDR3 DNA reads TGTGCCAGCAGCTTGGGGCAGGGGTCCTCGTCTTATGGCTACACCTTC.

The V gene is TRBV2, the J gene TRBJ2-7, with 9 nucleotides matching TRBD1. Trimming removed 7 bases from V and 0 bases from J; junction bases left unmatched: 4. The length of the CDR3 is 14 residues. Germline lookup yields CDR1 SNHLY and CDR2 FYNNEI. CDR3 loop: CASKGTGSSYEQYF. The DNA of the CDR3 is TGTGCCAGCAAAGGGACAGGGAGCTCCTACGAGCAGTACTTC.

The V and J genes are TRBV21-1 and TRBJ2-7; the table assigns TRBD1, which was not confirmed against the DNA. TRBV21-1 represents a pseudogene. This CDR3 is built from 16 residues. As DNA, the CDR3 is TGTGCCAGCAGCAAGGGGGACAGGGCGACCGTCTACGAGCAGTACTTC. It translates to CASSKGDRATVYEQYF.

This clone came up a few times. The chain has TRBV18 and TRBJ2-3, with 11 positions matching TRBD1. Germline CDR1 reads KGHSH; CDR2 reads LQKENI. Unmatched junction bases numbered 6, after V lost 3 bases and J lost 7 bases. This CDR3 region has 15 residues. CDR3: CASSPTGTGGNTQYF. In DNA, the CDR3 is TGTGCCAGCTCACCGACTGGGACAGGGGGAAATACGCAGTATTTT.

The chain is built from TRBV5-5 and TRBJ2-5; no firm D call. This CDR3 region has 15 residues. V dropped 4 bases and J dropped 5 bases, with 18 bases sitting between them. Germline-derived CDR1 and CDR2 are SGHKS and YYEKEE (reference sequence). This CDR3 reads CASSGQVGSRETQYF. CDR3 nucleotide sequence: TGTGCCAGCAGCGGCCAGGTCGGAAGCCGCGAGACCCAGTACTTC.

This chain links TRBV7-9 with TRBJ2-5; possibly TRBD2 for D (5 bases). Germline loops: CDR1 SEHNR, CDR2 FQNEAQ (reference sequence). With 1 base removed from V and 1 base from J, the gap between germline ends came to 10 bases. The CDR3 runs to 15 residues. The CDR3 loop is CASSLGASFQETQYF. CDR3 nucleotide sequence: TGTGCCAGCAGCTTAGGGGCTAGCTTCCAAGAGACCCAGTACTTC.

The chain combines TRBV7-2 with TRBJ2-5; 7 nucleotides line up with TRBD2. There are 15 residues in the CDR3. The germline CDR1 and CDR2 sequences are SGHTA and FQGNSA. V lost 5 bases and J lost 4; bases outside the gene matches: 10. CDR3 protein: CASSLGLTRPETQYF. In DNA form, the CDR3 reads TGTGCCAGCAGCCTGGGACTAACCAGGCCAGAGACCCAGTACTTC.

This chain uses TRBV6-1 with TRBJ1-2, with 9 bases that match TRBD1. V was pared by 4 bases and J by 6 bases, with 12 bases of the junction left unmatched. The germline V gene has CDR1 MNHNS and CDR2 SASEGT. CDR3 length: 16 amino acids. The CDR3 spells CASSVRTGDNLHGYTF. DNA of the CDR3: TGTGCCAGCAGTGTTAGGACAGGGGACAACCTCCATGGCTACACCTTC.

The V call is TRBV28, the J call TRBJ1-1; 9 bases are shared with TRBD1. This CDR3 is 14 amino acids long. J lost 4 bases, V lost 6 bases, and 6 bases had no gene match. CDR1 and CDR2 (germline): MDHEN, SYDVKM. The CDR3 spells CASSRDRVSTEAFF. For the CDR3, the DNA is TGTGCCAGCAGCCGGGACAGGGTGAGCACTGAAGCTTTCTTT.

V is TRBV29-1 and J is TRBJ2-4; 11 positions agree with TRBD2. CDR3 length: 13 amino acids. V lost 7 bases and J lost 7; bases outside the gene matches: 6. CDR1 is SQVTM and CDR2 is ANQGSEA in the germline V gene. CDR3 residues: CSASSGRANIQYF. In DNA form, the CDR3 reads TGCAGCGCCAGTAGCGGGAGGGCCAACATTCAGTACTTC.

The rearrangement links TRBV25-1 to TRBJ1-1; D call uncertain. The V end lost 5 bases, the J end lost 4 bases, and 20 bases lay between the germline ends. The CDR3 sequence is 16 residues long. Germline values: CDR1 MGHDK, CDR2 SYGVNS. The CDR3 DNA follows: TGTGCCAGCAGTCCCTATGGCTCGAGGCACTCCACTGAAGCTTTCTTT. Translating it yields CASSPYGSRHSTEAFF.

This chain uses TRBV30 with TRBJ2-5, with TRBD1 matching over 11 bases. CDR1 is GTSNPN and CDR2 is SVGIG in the germline V gene (reference sequence). V gave up 2 bases and J gave up 5 bases; unmatched junction bases: 4. The CDR3 contains 14 residues. CDR3: CAWSPGQGDETQYF. In nucleotides, the CDR3 is TGTGCCTGGAGTCCGGGACAGGGGGACGAGACCCAGTACTTC. Drawing the rest from reference TRBV30 and TRBJ2-5, the complete variable domain is SQTIHQWPATLVQPVGSPLSLECTVEGTSNPNLYWYRQAAGRGLQLLFYSVGIGQISSEVPQNLSASRPQDRQFILSSKKLLLSDSGFYLCAWSPGQGDETQYFGPGTRLLVL.

The rearrangement uses TRBV27 and TRBJ1-5, with TRBD1 matching over 7 bases. The CDR3 runs to 15 residues. The germline V gene has CDR1 MNHEY and CDR2 SMNVEV (reference sequence). Germline trimming cut 4 bases from V and 2 bases from J; bases unmatched to any gene: 5. The CDR3 sequence is CASSSRGQGNQPQHF. The CDR3 DNA follows: TGTGCCAGCAGTTCCCGCGGACAGGGCAATCAGCCCCAGCATTTT.

The V and J genes are TRBV7-2 and TRBJ1-1; no firm D call. The CDR3 extends over 13 amino acids. V lost 5 bases and J 11 bases, leaving 18 bases between the germline ends. Germline lookup yields CDR1 SGHTA and CDR2 FQGNSA. CDR3 nucleotides: TGTGCCAGCAGCCCTTCCGGGTCCCCTAGGGCTTTCTTT. Protein: CASSPSGSPRAFF.

The CDR3 DNA follows: TGTGCCACCAGTGGGGCAGGGATGGCTTTCTTT. It translates to CATSGAGMAFF. The chain employs TRBV24-1 and TRBJ1-1; D is perhaps TRBD1 (5 bases). Germline V CDR1 and CDR2: KGHDR, SFDVKD. The germline V and J ends were trimmed by 5 bases and 11 bases, with 11 bases remaining between them. The CDR3 is 11 residues long.

The chain employs TRBV6-6 and TRBJ1-1; D is uncertain. In germline, CDR1 is MNHNY, CDR2 SVGAGI (reference sequence). V was pared by 6 bases and J by 0 bases, with 14 bases between. The CDR3 contains 15 residues. CDR3 residues: CASSIDTRMNTEAFF. The CDR3, as DNA: TGTGCCAGCAGCATAGACACCCGTATGAACACTGAAGCTTTCTTT.

This clone was recorded only once. The chain uses TRBV19 and TRBJ1-2, with 7 bases fitting TRBD1. With 4 bases clipped from V and 5 bases from J, the junction kept 10 bases outside the gene matches. CDR3 length equals 15 residues. Germline lookup yields CDR1 LNHDA and CDR2 SQIVND (reference sequence). The CDR3 DNA is TGTGCCAGTAGTACCATTGCCGCAGGGGGATATGGCTACACCTTC. This codes for CASSTIAAGGYGYTF.

The chain combines TRBV6-1 with TRBJ1-2; the D is unclear. The V and J ends lost 3 bases and 4 bases respectively, with 9 bases between them. Germline values: CDR1 MNHNS, CDR2 SASEGT. This CDR3 is built from 13 residues. The CDR3 coding sequence is TGTGCCAGCAGTGAGGGCCCCTCCTATGGCTACACCTTC. Protein: CASSEGPSYGYTF.

The chain has TRBV6-6 and TRBJ1-4; 7 bases align to TRBD1. This CDR3 spans 15 amino acids. Germline values: CDR1 MNHNY, CDR2 SVGAGI (reference sequence). Losses at the gene ends were 2 bases for V and 7 bases for J; bases not matched to a gene: 7. Here the CDR3 DNA reads TGTGCCAGCAGTTACCGGCCGCAGGGGGGTGAAAAACTGTTTTTT. It yields the protein CASSYRPQGGEKLFF.

This rearrangement joins TRBV11-2 to TRBJ1-1; perhaps TRBD1 as D (5 bases). The CDR3 has 14 amino acids. Per the germline V gene, CDR1 is SGHAT and CDR2 is FQNNGV. Trimming removed 5 bases from V and 4 bases from J, with 14 bases in between. CDR3 in DNA: TGTGCCAGCAGCCTACTCAGGGTAGGCACTGAAGCTTTCTTT. Residues: CASSLLRVGTEAFF.

The chain uses TRBV5-4 and TRBJ2-5, with 9 positions matching TRBD2. V was pared by 9 bases and J by 5 bases, with 11 bases of the junction left unmatched. CDR1 and CDR2 from the germline V gene are SGHNT and YYREEE (reference sequence). The CDR3 spans 14 residues. The CDR3 is CATSGSGSRETQYF. CDR3 nucleotides: TGTGCCACCTCCGGTAGCGGGAGTCGCGAGACCCAGTACTTC. Combining the CDR3 with reference TRBV5-4 and TRBJ2-5 gives the whole variable domain ETGVTQSPTHLIKTRGQQVTLRCSSQSGHNTVSWYQQALGQGPQFIFQYYREEENGRGNFPPRFSGLQFPNYSSELNVNALELDDSALYLCATSGSGSRETQYFGPGTRLLVL.